Below, one T cell receptor (beta chain) is given with its context. Within the sample, other DNA sequences also encode this same CDR3. This entry comes from a study of shared clonotypes between healthy human individuals. Overall study context: Each donor's CD4 naive and CD4 memory cells filled three plates apiece, CD8 naive two, and CD8 memory one.

The assay was carried out at the deep level. Method: immunoSEQ multiplex PCR; TCRdb's copy keeps in-frame clones and lacks some. Altogether approximately 740,000 clones are present, approximately 79% being singletons, with the ten largest covering around 1.6%. The CD4+ fraction was divided into a CD45RA+ naive subset and a CD45RA-negative memory subset. Sequenced sample: memory CD4+ T cells sorted from blood. Noted subset: CD45RA-negative fraction. This receptor was identified in a woman under 40 in good health.

The CDR3 is CASTRSYEQYF. The CDR3 DNA is TGTGCCAGCACTAGGTCTTACGAGCAGTACTTC. The gene calls are TRBV6-1 and TRBJ2-7, with unresolved D. The CDR3 is 11 amino acids. Germline CDR1 MNHNS, CDR2 SASEGT. V was pared by 7 bases and J by 4 bases, with 8 bases between.